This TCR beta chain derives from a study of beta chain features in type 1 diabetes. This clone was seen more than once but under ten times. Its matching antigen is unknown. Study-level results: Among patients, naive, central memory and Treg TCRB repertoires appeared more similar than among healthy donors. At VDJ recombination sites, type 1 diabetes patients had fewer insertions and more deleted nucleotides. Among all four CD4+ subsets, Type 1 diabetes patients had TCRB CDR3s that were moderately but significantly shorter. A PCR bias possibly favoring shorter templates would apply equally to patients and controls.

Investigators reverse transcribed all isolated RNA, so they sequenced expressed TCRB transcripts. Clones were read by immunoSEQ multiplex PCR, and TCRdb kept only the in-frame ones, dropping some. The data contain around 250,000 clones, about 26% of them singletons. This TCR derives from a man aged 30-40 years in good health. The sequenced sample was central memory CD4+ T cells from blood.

In DNA, the CDR3 is TGTGCCTGGAGTGCTGGGACAGTACCCAATCAGCCCCAGCATTTT. Translation gives CAWSAGTVPNQPQHF. The rearrangement links TRBV30 to TRBJ1-5; 7 nucleotides align to TRBD1. The CDR3 has 15 residues. The V segment lost 1 base and the J segment 3 bases; nucleotides outside the gene matches: 6. Germline CDR1 reads GTSNPN; CDR2 reads SVGIG (reference sequence). The whole variable domain, filled in from reference TRBV30 and TRBJ1-5, reads SQTIHQWPATLVQPVGSPLSLECTVEGTSNPNLYWYRQAAGRGLQLLFYSVGIGQISSEVPQNLSASRPQDRQFILSSKKLLLSDSGFYLCAWSAGTVPNQPQHFGDGTRLSIL.